This TCR beta chain is from a study of blood T cell repertoires in COVID-19. This CDR3 is built from 13 residues. V shed 7 bases and J shed 1 base, with 10 bases lying between them. Germline CDR1 SNHLY, CDR2 FYNNEI. In the original analysis: The assay estimated nucleated cells by amplifying reference gene primers. Using immunoSEQ multiplex PCR, the repertoire was profiled, and TCRdb retains in-frame clones only, with some absent. Clonal size and the V and J genes are those of that table, whereas D and trimming came from the DNA. The table lists some 52,000 clones, 90% of them singletons. The genes are TRBV2 and TRBJ2-5, with a possible D match to TRBD2 (5 bases). This clonotype was obtained from a human donor in a cohort sampled during active COVID-19. The sequencing input was peripheral blood. DNA of the CDR3: TGTGCCAGCAATAGAGGGTTCCAAGAGACCCAGTACTTC. Its translation is CASNRGFQETQYF.